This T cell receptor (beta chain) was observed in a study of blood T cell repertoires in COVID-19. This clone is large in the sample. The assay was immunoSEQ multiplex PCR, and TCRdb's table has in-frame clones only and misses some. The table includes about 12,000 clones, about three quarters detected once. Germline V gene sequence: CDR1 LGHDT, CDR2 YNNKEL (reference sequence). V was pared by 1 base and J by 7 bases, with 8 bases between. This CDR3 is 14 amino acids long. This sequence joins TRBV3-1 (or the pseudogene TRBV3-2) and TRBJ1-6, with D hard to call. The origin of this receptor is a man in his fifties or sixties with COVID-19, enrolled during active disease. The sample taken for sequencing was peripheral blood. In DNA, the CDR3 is TGTGCCAGCAGCCAAGTAGCCTTAAATTCACCCCTCCACTTT. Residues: CASSQVALNSPLHF.